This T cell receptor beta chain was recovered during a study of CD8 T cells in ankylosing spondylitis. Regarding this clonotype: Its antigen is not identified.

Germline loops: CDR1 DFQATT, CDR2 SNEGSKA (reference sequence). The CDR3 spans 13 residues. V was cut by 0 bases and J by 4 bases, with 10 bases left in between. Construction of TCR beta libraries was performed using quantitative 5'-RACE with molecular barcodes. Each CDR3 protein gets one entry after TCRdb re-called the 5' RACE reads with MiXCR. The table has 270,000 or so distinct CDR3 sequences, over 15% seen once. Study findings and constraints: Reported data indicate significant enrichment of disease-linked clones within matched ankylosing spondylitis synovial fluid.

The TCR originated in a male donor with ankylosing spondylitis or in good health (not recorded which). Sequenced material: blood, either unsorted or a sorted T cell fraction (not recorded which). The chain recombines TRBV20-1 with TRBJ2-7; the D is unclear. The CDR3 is CSARDSGLYEQYF. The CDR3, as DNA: TGCAGTGCTAGAGATAGTGGGTTGTACGAGCAGTACTTC.